Shown below are 31 T cell receptor beta chains from a single sample sequenced in a study of CD8+ T cells in alopecia areata. Pooled cutaneous lymph node cells were sorted using CD4, CD8alpha, NKG2D, NKG2ACE and other markers. Extracted from the samples, RNA was reverse transcribed into cDNA to serve as the sequencing template. Profiled with immunoSEQ multiplex PCR; TCRdb holds only in-frame clones, not every one. The counts give 200,000 to 300,000 clones, none of them seen only once; less than 1.5% is held by the top ten. Source material: CD4+ T cells sorted from a lymph node. The receptors shown here come from a C3H/HeJ mouse with alopecia areata. For this mouse line, the MHC haplotype is H2-k.

This clone has a handful of counts. Gene names and germline match the mouse. The read ends 4 residues shy of where the CDR3 ends; the end is completed using the germline J gene. The chain employs TRBV13-1 and TRBJ1-2, with 10 bases that match TRBD1. The CDR3 extends over 14 amino acids. Germline values: CDR1 NSHNY, CDR2 SYGAGN. The CDR3 here is CASSDSGQGGDYTF. Partial CDR3 DNA: TGTGCCAGCAGTGACTCCGGACAGGGGGGC.

This clone occurred a few times. The germline and genes are mouse ones. The sequenced part of the CDR3 DNA is TGTGCCAGCAGTATCTGGGGGGAAGGAGAC. This gives the protein CASSIWGEGD. The entire CDR3 protein is CASSIWGEGDTQYF. This chain uses TRBV19 with TRBJ2-5; TRBD2 matches at 8 bases. The read finishes 4 residues shy of the CDR3 end, and the germline J gene is used to complete it. The CDR3 is made up of 14 amino acids. The germline V gene encodes CDR1 FNHDT and CDR2 SITEND (reference sequence).

On this clone: Germline and genes: mouse. Sequencing ends 4 residues short of the CDR3 end; the germline J gene provides the rest. This chain joins TRBV19 and TRBJ2-1; 10 bases are a match to TRBD2. This CDR3 is 15 amino acids long. CDR1 is FNHDT and CDR2 is SITEND in the germline V gene (reference sequence). Trimming removed 4 bases from V and 2 bases from J; junction bases left unmatched: 3. The CDR3 region is CASSPGLGYYAEQFF. Incomplete CDR3 DNA: TGTGCCAGCAGTCCGGGACTGGGGTACTATGCT. The full variable domain, completed using reference TRBV19 and TRBJ2-1, is GGIITQTPKFLIGQEGQKLTLKCQQNFNHDTMYWYRQDSGKGLRLIYYSITENDLQKGDLSEGYDASREKKSSFSLTVTSAQKNEMAVFLCASSPGLGYYAEQFFGPGTRLTVL.

This clone was seen more than once but under ten times. Gene names are the mouse ones. Coverage ceases 4 residues before the CDR3 finishes, and the germline J gene fills in the end. This specimen includes other DNA sequences encoding the same CDR3. The chain recombines TRBV5 with TRBJ2-7; 7 bases match TRBD1. J was trimmed by 3 bases and V by 0 bases; bases with no gene match: 5. Per germline, CDR1 LGHNA and CDR2 YNLKQL (reference sequence). This CDR3 spans 15 amino acids. The CDR3 bases that were read are TGTGCCAGCAGCCAAGATCGAGACAGGGACTAT. This sequence encodes CASSQDRDRDY. The whole CDR3 sequence is CASSQDRDRDYEQYF.

This clone was seen a few times. The listed genes are named as in mouse. Coverage ceases 4 residues before the CDR3 finishes, and the germline J gene fills in the end. The V call is TRBV5, the J call TRBJ2-7; 7 positions match TRBD2. V was pared by 4 bases and J by 2 bases, with 8 bases of the junction left unmatched. Germline V CDR1 and CDR2: LGHNA, YNLKQL (reference sequence). The length of the CDR3 is 15 residues. CDR3 amino acids: CASSLQTGATYEQYF. Incomplete CDR3 DNA: TGTGCCAGCAGCCTACAAACTGGGGCCACCTAT.

This clone has just a few counts. Genes and germline are mouse. The read falls 4 residues short of the CDR3 end, and the missing part is taken from the germline J gene. This chain connects TRBV5 to TRBJ2-7, with 8 nucleotides matching TRBD2. This CDR3 comprises 14 residues. After removal of 4 bases from V and 0 bases from J, the junction contained 2 bases not matched to a gene. CDR1 LGHNA and CDR2 YNLKQL come from the germline V gene (reference sequence). CDR3 protein: CASSRTGSSYEQYF. CDR3 DNA (partial): TGTGCCAGCAGCCGGACTGGGAGCTCCTAT.

On this clone: The gene names here belong to mouse. Coverage ceases 4 residues before the CDR3 finishes, and the germline J gene fills in the end. The chain recombines TRBV19 with TRBJ1-1, with D uncertain. This CDR3 has 11 amino acids. From germline, CDR1 is FNHDT and CDR2 SITEND (reference sequence). Trimming took off 6 bases at V and 1 base at J, with 4 bases between the two ends. The CDR3 protein is CASNQNTEVFF. CDR3 DNA, as far as it was read: TGTGCCAGCAATCAAAACACA.

This clone was recorded a few times. Gene names follow the mouse nomenclature. The CDR3 DNA, read in part, is TGTGCCAGCAGTGCTCTGGGGGGCTGGGGTCAAAAC. Translating it yields CASSALGGWGQN. The CDR3 as a whole reads CASSALGGWGQNTLYF. The J gene is TRBJ2-4, the V gene TRBV13-3; 8 positions agree with TRBD2. Read coverage stops 4 residues before the CDR3 terminus; the germline J gene supplies the remainder. CDR3 length: 16 amino acids. Germline V gives CDR1 NNHDY, CDR2 SYVADS. V gave up 3 bases and J gave up 1 base; unmatched junction bases: 7.

As regards this clone: Gene names and germline refer to mouse. The CDR3 extends 4 residues past the end of the read, so its final part is completed from the germline J gene. The chain couples TRBV19 to TRBJ2-1; no definite D call. Germline CDR1 and CDR2: FNHDT and SITEND (reference sequence). The CDR3 extends over 14 amino acids. V was cut by 1 base and J by 3 bases, with 8 bases left in between. The DNA read from the CDR3 is TGTGCCAGCAGTATAAGTCCAGGCTATGCT. Encoded protein: CASSISPGYA. The whole CDR3 region reads CASSISPGYAEQFF.

About this clone itself: Each gene name is a mouse one. The read gets to within 4 residues of the CDR3 end, and the germline J gene fills in the rest. The genes are TRBV13-1 and TRBJ2-1; perhaps TRBD1 as D (5 bases). The ends were cut back, 0 bases at V and 0 bases at J, with 7 bases in the middle. The CDR3 sequence is 15 residues long. Germline CDR1 reads NSHNY; CDR2 reads SYGAGN. The CDR3: CASSDADSNYAEQFF. The covered CDR3 bases are TGTGCCAGCAGTGATGCAGACAGTAACTATGCT.

This clone was counted only a few times. The gene names here belong to mouse. The CDR3 end falls 4 residues outside the read, so it is completed with the germline J gene. Other DNA sequences in this sample translate to the same CDR3. The gene calls are TRBV12-1 and TRBJ2-1; 10 bases agree with TRBD1. The CDR3 covers 16 residues. In germline, CDR1 is SGHSN, CDR2 HYEKVE. Trimming cost V 0 bases and J 1 base; bases outside gene matches: 2. The CDR3 spells CASSLPGQGNYAEQFF. Incomplete CDR3 DNA: TGTGCCAGCTCTCTCCCGGGACAGGGGAACTATGCT. The full variable domain, rest sourced from reference TRBV12-1 and TRBJ2-1, is DSGVVQSPRHIIKEKGGRSVLTCIPISGHSNVVWYQQTLGKELKFLIQHYEKVERDKGFLPSRFSVQQFDDYHSEMNMSALELEDSAMYFCASSLPGQGNYAEQFFGPGTRLTVL.

As regards this clone: These gene names are mouse names. The read falls 4 residues short of the CDR3 end, and the missing part is taken from the germline J gene. The chain joins TRBV1 to TRBJ2-7; the match to TRBD1 covers 8 bases. Germline CDR1 NSQYPW, CDR2 LRSPGD (reference sequence). The CDR3 runs 15 residues. The CDR3 reads CTCSADLAGGDEQYF. CDR3 bases read: TGCACCTGCAGTGCAGATCTCGCAGGGGGCGAT.

This clone was observed a few times. Gene names are the mouse ones. Read sequence stops 4 residues before the CDR3 end, and the germline J gene provides the missing end. This chain uses TRBV1 with TRBJ2-5; D is perhaps TRBD2 (6 bases). The CDR3 is 14 residues long. Germline V gives CDR1 NSQYPW, CDR2 LRSPGD (reference sequence). The V end was cut by 7 bases, the J end by 0 bases, with 11 bases between. CDR3 residues: CTCTPTGNQDTQYF. Incomplete CDR3 DNA: TGCACCTGCACCCCGACTGGTAACCAAGAC.

This clone was counted between two and nine times. Mouse names are used for the genes. The observed sequence ends 4 residues before the CDR3 terminus, with the missing tail filled in from the germline J gene. This rearrangement joins TRBV4 to TRBJ2-2; 7 bases map to TRBD1. Germline-derived CDR1 and CDR2 are LGHDT and YNNKQL (reference sequence). The junction had 3 bases not matched to a gene; V was cut back by 5 bases and J by 0 bases. This CDR3 spans 15 amino acids. The CDR3: CASSRDRTNTGQLYF. Partial CDR3 DNA: TGTGCCAGCAGCCGGGACAGAACAAACACCGGG.

With respect to this clone: Gene names follow the mouse nomenclature. With the read ending 4 residues before the CDR3 end, the germline J gene is used to fill in that end. Other nucleotide sequences in the sample specify the same CDR3. V gene TRBV1 combines with J gene TRBJ2-3, with TRBD1 identical over 11 bases. The germline CDR1 and CDR2 sequences are NSQYPW and LRSPGD (reference sequence). V lost 4 bases to trimming and J lost 1 base; unmatched junction nucleotides: 1. The CDR3 is made up of 15 amino acids. The CDR3 region is CTCSGTGGGAETLYF. The CDR3 DNA, read in part, is TGCACCTGCAGTGGGACAGGGGGCGGTGCAGAA.

Points on this clone: Germline and genes here are mouse. The read falls 3 residues short of the CDR3 end, and the missing part is taken from the germline J gene. The chain has TRBV31 and TRBJ1-6, with a tentative D call TRBD1 (6 bases). TRBJ1-6 has ORF status, its function being uncertain. Trimming removed 0 bases at V and 7 bases at J, with 13 bases between. Germline V gives CDR1 GKSSPN, CDR2 SITVG. This CDR3 is 15 amino acids long. The covered CDR3 bases are TGTGCCTGGAGTCTCCCGAGGCAGGGGAATTCGCCC. Translating it yields CAWSLPRQGNSP. The entire CDR3 protein is CAWSLPRQGNSPLYF.

About this clone itself: Mouse germline and gene names are used. Sequencing ends 4 residues short of the CDR3 end; the germline J gene provides the rest. The chain uses TRBV1 and TRBJ1-1, with TRBD1 matching over 9 bases. Germline loops: CDR1 NSQYPW, CDR2 LRSPGD (reference sequence). The CDR3 is made up of 13 amino acids. The covered CDR3 bases are TGCACCTGCAGTGCGCCGGGACAGGGA. As protein: CTCSAPGQG. The whole CDR3 protein is CTCSAPGQGEVFF.

This clone was observed a handful of times. Here the gene names and germline are mouse. The read comes to an end 4 residues before the CDR3 does, leaving the germline J gene to fill in the end. The chain combines TRBV13-3 with TRBJ2-2; D is undetermined. Germline assignment: CDR1 NNHDY and CDR2 SYVADS. The V and J ends lost 2 bases and 1 base respectively, with 6 bases between them. This CDR3 spans 14 amino acids. The CDR3 is CASSEARNTGQLYF. CDR3 DNA, as far as it was read: TGTGCCAGCAGTGAAGCCAGAAACACCGGG.

In its sample, this clone was seen a few times. Gene names and germline match the mouse. The read halts 4 residues ahead of the CDR3 end, with the missing end drawn from the germline J gene. In the same sample, other DNA sequences code for this CDR3. This chain connects TRBV1 to TRBJ2-7, with 11 nucleotides matching TRBD1. The CDR3 length is 15 residues. CDR1 NSQYPW and CDR2 LRSPGD come from the germline V gene (reference sequence). The sequenced part of the CDR3 DNA is TGCACCTGCAGTGCACCCGGGACAGGGGGGTAT. This codes for CTCSAPGTGGY. The entire CDR3 protein is CTCSAPGTGGYEQYF.

On this clone: Gene names denote mouse genes. The read ends 4 residues shy of where the CDR3 ends; the end is completed using the germline J gene. The chain joins TRBV19 to TRBJ2-2; weak D call: TRBD1 (6 bases). CDR3 length: 15 amino acids. V gave up 3 bases and J gave up 3 bases, with 12 bases separating them. Germline-derived CDR1 and CDR2 are FNHDT and SITEND (reference sequence). The CDR3 region is CASSTHREDTGQLYF. Incomplete CDR3 DNA: TGTGCCAGCAGTACTCACAGGGAGGACACCGGG. Supplemented by reference TRBV19 and TRBJ2-2, the full variable domain reads GGIITQTPKFLIGQEGQKLTLKCQQNFNHDTMYWYRQDSGKGLRLIYYSITENDLQKGDLSEGYDASREKKSSFSLTVTSAQKNEMAVFLCASSTHREDTGQLYFGEGSKLTVL.

This clone was seen more than once but under ten times. The germline and genes are mouse ones. The read ends 4 residues early relative to the CDR3; the germline J gene fills the gap. V gene TRBV17 combines with J gene TRBJ2-3, with 9 positions matching TRBD2. Germline loops: CDR1 MNHDT, CDR2 YYDKIL. The ends lost 0 bases at V and 1 base at J; junction bases unmatched: 2. The CDR3 runs 16 residues. The CDR3 is CASSRDRDWGAETLYF. The CDR3 bases that were read are TGTGCTAGCAGTAGAGATAGGGACTGGGGTGCAGAA.

The table lists this clone with a few counts. Gene names and germline refer to mouse. Read sequence stops 4 residues before the CDR3 end, and the germline J gene provides the missing end. This rearrangement joins TRBV19 to TRBJ2-3, with no clear D. The CDR3 has 11 residues. The ends were cut back, 10 bases at V and 0 bases at J, with 6 bases in the middle. CDR1 and CDR2 from the germline V gene are FNHDT and SITEND (reference sequence). The CDR3 loop reads CAWVSAETLYF. The part of the CDR3 DNA that was read is TGTGCCTGGGTTAGTGCAGAA.

The sample holds a few counts of this clone. Any gene name here is a mouse gene name. The sequence runs out 4 residues before the end of the CDR3; the remainder is reconstructed from the germline J gene. The chain couples TRBV5 to TRBJ2-7, with 11 bases matching TRBD2. The CDR3 is 14 amino acids. Germline CDR1 LGHNA, CDR2 YNLKQL (reference sequence). Trimming removed 5 bases from V and 3 bases from J; junction bases left unmatched: 3. The CDR3 bases that were read are TGTGCCAGCAGCACAGACTGGGGGGGCTAT. As protein: CASSTDWGGY. The whole CDR3 sequence reads CASSTDWGGYEQYF.

This clone was counted a few times. Gene and germline names: mouse. The read falls 4 residues short of the CDR3 end, and the missing part is taken from the germline J gene. This chain joins TRBV13-1 and TRBJ2-2; D may be TRBD1 (5 bases). Germline V gene data show CDR1 as NSHNY and CDR2 as SYGAGN. The CDR3 has 15 amino acids. V was trimmed by 2 bases and J by 0 bases, leaving 8 bases between them. CDR3 bases read: TGTGCCAGCAGTGAATACAGGACAAACACCGGG. It translates to CASSEYRTNTG. In full, the CDR3 reads CASSEYRTNTGQLYF.

Notes on this clone: Gene and germline names: mouse. The read is 4 residues too short to cover the CDR3 end, so that end is filled in from the germline J gene. Other DNA sequences in this specimen translate into the identical CDR3. The chain couples TRBV13-1 to TRBJ1-2; D might be TRBD1 (6 bases). This CDR3 comprises 14 residues. V lost 0 bases and J lost 4, with 10 bases in between. Germline V gives CDR1 NSHNY, CDR2 SYGAGN. CDR3 DNA (partial): TGTGCCAGCAGTGATGTACAGGGCGGCTCC. Its protein is CASSDVQGGS. The complete CDR3 reads CASSDVQGGSDYTF.

The table lists this clone with a few counts. Mouse gene names and germline throughout. The CDR3 is cut off 4 residues early in the read; its end comes from the germline J gene. This rearrangement joins TRBV1 to TRBJ2-1, with D unresolved. Trimming removed 3 bases at V and 0 bases at J, with 6 bases between. The CDR3 contains 14 residues. The V gene's germline CDR1 is NSQYPW and CDR2 LRSPGD (reference sequence). The sequenced part of the CDR3 DNA is TGCACCTGCAGTGCTTCAGATAACTATGCT. Translating it yields CTCSASDNYA. The complete CDR3 sequence is CTCSASDNYAEQFF.

The table lists this clone with a few counts. The genes are named according to mouse. Read sequence stops 4 residues before the CDR3 end, and the germline J gene provides the missing end. The chain recombines TRBV13-1 with TRBJ2-5, with TRBD2 identical over 9 bases. This CDR3 contains 16 residues. The germline V gene encodes CDR1 NSHNY and CDR2 SYGAGN. CDR3 loop: CASSDASGGARDTQYF. The sequenced CDR3 bases are TGTGCCAGCAGTGATGCAAGTGGGGGGGCGCGGGAC.

Worth noting for this clone: Germline and genes: mouse. The observed sequence ends 3 residues before the CDR3 terminus, with the missing tail filled in from the germline J gene. V is TRBV5 and J is TRBJ1-6; D is uncertain. TRBJ1-6 is an open reading frame, and its role is uncertain. The CDR3 covers 12 residues. The germline V gene has CDR1 LGHNA and CDR2 YNLKQL (reference sequence). Trimming cost V 5 bases and J 6 bases, with 5 bases left between them. The CDR3 protein is CASSSLNSPLYF. CDR3 bases read: TGTGCCAGCAGCTCCCTTAATTCGCCC.

A word on this clone: Genes here carry mouse names. The read gets to within 4 residues of the CDR3 end, and the germline J gene fills in the rest. The chain combines TRBV31 with TRBJ1-1; TRBD1 is a possible D gene (5 bases). The V end lost 0 bases, the J end lost 1 base, and 9 bases lay between the germline ends. In germline, CDR1 is GKSSPN, CDR2 SITVG. This CDR3 is built from 14 residues. The CDR3 sequence is CAWSLRGGNTEVFF. Partial CDR3 DNA: TGTGCCTGGAGTCTAAGGGGTGGAAACACA.

The table lists this clone with a few counts. The gene names given are mouse names. From the germline J gene comes the end of the CDR3, since the read stops 4 residues before it. The chain has TRBV5 and TRBJ2-4; 13 nucleotides line up with TRBD2. Trimming removed 6 bases from V and 0 bases from J; junction bases left unmatched: 6. The CDR3 is made up of 17 amino acids. Germline V lookup: CDR1 LGHNA, CDR2 YNLKQL (reference sequence). The CDR3 DNA, read in part, is TGTGCCAGCAGTCGGACTGGGGGGGCCTCTAGTCAAAAC. As protein: CASSRTGGASSQN. The entire CDR3 reads CASSRTGGASSQNTLYF.

Details on this clone: Mouse gene names and germline throughout. The observed sequence ends 4 residues before the CDR3 terminus, with the missing tail filled in from the germline J gene. V usage is TRBV13-3 and J usage is TRBJ2-5; tentatively, D is TRBD1 (5 bases). The V gene's germline CDR1 is NNHDY and CDR2 SYVADS. The CDR3 is 13 residues long. CDR3 in amino acids: CASRSGILDTQYF. The CDR3 bases that were read are TGTGCCAGCAGATCAGGGATCCTAGAC.